This TCR beta chain was documented in a study of tumor-infiltrating lymphocytes in primary liver carcinoma. TCR beta cDNA was reverse-transcribed from approximately 0.45 ug of total RNA. The reaction used a constant-region primer and ProtoScript II reverse transcriptase. Investigators got TCR beta libraries out of three nested multiplex PCR rounds, done with slightly modified ARM-PCR. A C-beta reverse primer and TRBV1-TRBV30 forward primers served in each of the first two PCR rounds, at 10 cycles apiece. One entry per CDR3 protein, called by TCRdb with MiXCR from the multiplex PCR reads. The repertoire consists of 40,000 to 55,000 distinct CDR3 sequences, with about three quarters occurring once and the leading ten covering over 25%. Trimming took off 4 bases at V and 6 bases at J, with 10 bases between the two ends. CDR3 length equals 12 residues. Per the germline V gene, CDR1 is MNHNS and CDR2 is SASEGT.

Bulk tissue was left unsorted, and RNA and DNA were co-extracted from about 19-30 mg of it. V is TRBV6-1 and J is TRBJ2-7; D not certain. This TCR was recovered from a man in his forties with primary liver carcinoma and hepatitis B virus infection. Sequencing input: liver tumor tissue from sampling region 5. As for subset: tumor region T5, tumor centre. In DNA, the CDR3 is TGTGCCAGCAGTGTAGCACTCGGCGAGCAGTACTTC. It codes for CASSVALGEQYF.